Shown below are 13 T cell receptor beta chains from a single sample sequenced in a study of sequential checkpoint blockade in melanoma. Assay used: immunoSEQ multiplex PCR; TCRdb lists only in-frame clones, some missing. This table has approximately 12,000 clones, about 75% appearing once. Treatment of the sample: randomized to nivolumab then ipilimumab (arm A) or the reverse (arm B). Specimen: CD8+ T cells sorted from blood (inferred from file names), collected from a patient given nivolumab and ipilimumab in sequence. Every receptor here comes from a human donor with melanoma.

V usage is TRBV27 and J usage is TRBJ2-5, with D unclear. CDR3 length equals 15 residues. Trimming cost V 1 base and J 5 bases, with 14 bases left between them. Germline CDR1 and CDR2: MNHEY and SMNVEV (reference sequence). CDR3 DNA: TGTGCCAGCAGTTTATATCCCCTCTGGCACGAGACCCAGTACTTC. This sequence encodes CASSLYPLWHETQYF.

The V and J genes are TRBV7-3 and TRBJ2-5; TRBD2 matches 12 bases. With V trimmed by 0 bases and J by 5 bases, 1 base remained unmatched. CDR1 and CDR2 (germline): SGHTA, FQGTGA. The CDR3 runs to 15 residues. CDR3 amino acids: CASSLTLAGGETQYF. In DNA form, the CDR3 reads TGTGCCAGCAGCTTAACGCTAGCGGGGGGGGAGACCCAGTACTTC.

The V gene is TRBV7-8, the J gene TRBJ2-7; D unresolved. The CDR3 covers 15 residues. Germline V gene data show CDR1 as SGHVS and CDR2 as FQNEAQ. V lost 5 bases and J 0 bases, leaving 14 bases between the germline ends. CDR3 amino acids: CASSPEVRSSYEQYF. DNA of the CDR3: TGTGCCAGCAGCCCAGAAGTACGGAGCTCCTACGAGCAGTACTTC.

V usage is TRBV4-3 and J usage is TRBJ2-1, with D possibly matching TRBD2 (6 bases). CDR3 length equals 16 residues. The V end was cut by 0 bases, the J end by 4 bases, with 13 bases between. Germline V CDR1 and CDR2: LGHNA, YSLEER. CDR3 sequence: CASSQEIVGGYNEQFF. As DNA, the CDR3 is TGCGCCAGCAGCCAAGAAATTGTGGGAGGATACAATGAGCAGTTCTTC.

The CDR3 nucleotides are TGTGCCAGCAGTTTCAAGACAGGGGACTCTGGGGCCAACGTCCTGACTTTC. Residues: CASSFKTGDSGANVLTF. The chain links TRBV28 to TRBJ2-6; 8 nucleotides match TRBD1. This CDR3 region has 17 residues. Germline trimming cut 3 bases from V and 0 bases from J; bases unmatched to any gene: 4. Germline V gene sequence: CDR1 MDHEN, CDR2 SYDVKM. The whole variable domain, filled in from reference TRBV28 and TRBJ2-6, reads DVKVTQSSRYLVKRTGEKVFLECVQDMDHENMFWYRQDPGLGLRLIYFSYDVKMKEKGDIPEGYSVSREKKERFSLILESASTNQTSMYLCASSFKTGDSGANVLTFGAGSRLTVL.

This clone was counted only a few times. The chain joins TRBV11-1 to TRBJ2-7; TRBD2 aligns across 9 bases. V was pared by 5 bases and J by 3 bases, with 17 bases of the junction left unmatched. Germline V lookup: CDR1 SGHAT, CDR2 FQDESV (reference sequence). There are 18 residues in the CDR3. The CDR3, as DNA: TGTGCCAGCAGCCAAGCGCGGGGGGGCGGCGGATGGTTCTACGAGCAGTACTTC. It codes for CASSQARGGGGWFYEQYF.

The J gene is TRBJ2-5, the V gene TRBV29-1; 8 bases agree with TRBD1. Per the germline V gene, CDR1 is SQVTM and CDR2 is ANQGSEA. J lost 5 bases, V lost 2 bases, and 10 bases had no gene match. The CDR3 totals 15 residues. Here the CDR3 reads CSVELLQGVGETQYF. CDR3 coding DNA: TGCAGCGTTGAACTTTTACAGGGGGTTGGGGAGACCCAGTACTTC.

The J gene is TRBJ2-1, the V gene TRBV27; 13 nucleotides agree with TRBD2. The CDR3 length is 15 residues. J gave up 7 bases and V 6 bases, and 6 bases lay outside the gene matches. The germline V gene encodes CDR1 MNHEY and CDR2 SMNVEV (reference sequence). CDR3: CASSEGTSGENEQFF. CDR3 nucleotide sequence: TGTGCCAGCAGCGAAGGGACTAGCGGGGAGAATGAGCAGTTCTTC.

The CDR3 reads CASSIDQGYQPQHF. CDR3 DNA: TGTGCCAGTAGTATAGATCAGGGGTATCAGCCCCAGCATTTT. The V call is TRBV19, the J call TRBJ1-5; D might be TRBD1 (6 bases). The germline V and J ends were trimmed by 0 bases and 5 bases, with 8 bases remaining between them. CDR1 and CDR2 (germline): LNHDA, SQIVND (reference sequence). This CDR3 spans 14 amino acids.

The chain has TRBV9 and TRBJ1-2; no clear D gene. The CDR3 is 12 residues long. Germline CDR1 reads SGDLS; CDR2 reads YYNGEE. Between the trimmed V and J ends, which lost 1 base and 4 bases, there was a span of 5 bases. The CDR3 is CASSVNSYGYTF. The DNA for the CDR3 is TGTGCCAGCAGCGTAAACAGCTATGGCTACACCTTC.

This clone is termed large (0.1 to 1%). The chain is built from TRBV13 and TRBJ1-2; 10 bases are shared with TRBD1. The CDR3 runs to 15 residues. Germline V gene lookup returns CDR1 PRHDT and CDR2 FYEKMQ (reference sequence). Germline trimming cut 3 bases from V and 3 bases from J; bases unmatched to any gene: 4. CDR3 coding DNA: TGTGCCAGCAGCTTCGACAGGGGGCGCGACTATGGCTACACCTTC. Protein sequence: CASSFDRGRDYGYTF. Based on the CDR3 plus reference TRBV13 and TRBJ1-2, the full variable domain is AAGVIQSPRHLIKEKRETATLKCYPIPRHDTVYWYQQGPGQDPQFLISFYEKMQSDKGSIPDRFSAQQFSDYHSELNMSSLELGDSALYFCASSFDRGRDYGYTFGSGTRLTVV.

The chain uses TRBV4-1 and TRBJ2-7, with a tentative D call TRBD1 (6 bases). The CDR3 is made up of 14 amino acids. Germline V gene data show CDR1 as MGHRA and CDR2 as YSYEKL. With 1 base removed from V and 4 bases from J, the gap between germline ends came to 11 bases. The CDR3 DNA is TGCGCCAGCAGCCAAGTGCAGGGGCCATACGAGCAGTACTTC. This translates into CASSQVQGPYEQYF.

The rearrangement links TRBV30 to TRBJ1-2; 12 bases line up with TRBD1. CDR1 is GTSNPN, CDR2 SVGIG, per germline (reference sequence). The CDR3 runs 15 residues. J was trimmed by 8 bases and V by 1 base; bases with no gene match: 8. The chain's CDR3 is CAWSAGTGGFLGYTF. The CDR3 DNA sequence: TGTGCCTGGAGTGCCGGGACAGGGGGCTTCCTCGGCTACACCTTC.